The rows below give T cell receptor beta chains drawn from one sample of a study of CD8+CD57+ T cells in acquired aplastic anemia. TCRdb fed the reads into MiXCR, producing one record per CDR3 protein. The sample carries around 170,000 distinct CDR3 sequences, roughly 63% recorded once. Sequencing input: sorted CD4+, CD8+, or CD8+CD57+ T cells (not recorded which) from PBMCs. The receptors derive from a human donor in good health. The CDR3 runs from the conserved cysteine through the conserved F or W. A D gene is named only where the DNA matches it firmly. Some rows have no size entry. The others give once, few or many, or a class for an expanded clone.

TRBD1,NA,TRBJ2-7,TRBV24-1,TGTGCCACCAGTGACCCGGGACAGGGGGCCCACGAGCAGTACTTC,CATSDPGQGAHEQYF
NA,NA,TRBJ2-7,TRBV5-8,TGTGCCAGCAGCTTGGGACAGCTCTACGAGCAGTACTTC,CASSLGQLYEQYF
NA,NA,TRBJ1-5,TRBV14,TGTGCCAGCAGCCAAGATCGAAAGGGAACCGCGAGCAATCAGCCCCAGCATTTT,CASSQDRKGTASNQPQHF
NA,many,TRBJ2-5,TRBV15,TGTGCCACCAGCAGAGTTCCCCGTGGAGACTCGACCTTC,CATSRVPRGDSTF
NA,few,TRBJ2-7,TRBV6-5,TGTGCCGGATATTCGAACGGGGCTCCTTTAACTTACGAGCAGTACTTC,CAGYSNGAPLTYEQYF
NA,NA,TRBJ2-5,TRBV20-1,TGCAGTGCTAGTCAGGGGGAGACCCAGTACTTC,CSASQGETQYF
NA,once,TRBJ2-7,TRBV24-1,TGTGCCACCAGTTCCGGGACAATAGGAACCTACGAGCAGTACTTC,CATSSGTIGTYEQYF
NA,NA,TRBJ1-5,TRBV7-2,TGTGCCAGCAGCGGTCCCGGGACATCGGGCGGTCAGCCCCAGCATTTT,CASSGPGTSGGQPQHF
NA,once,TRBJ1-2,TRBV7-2,TGTGCCAGCAGCTTTACCTGGGACGCGCTCTATGGCTACACCTTC,CASSFTWDALYGYTF
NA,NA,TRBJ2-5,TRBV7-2,TGTGCCAGCAGCTTAGAGGTTGGGCAACAGACCCAGTACTTC,CASSLEVGQQTQYF
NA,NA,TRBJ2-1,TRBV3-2,TGTGCCAGCAGCCAAGGGCTAGCGGGAGCCCTTGGATGCGATGAGCAGTTCTTC,CASSQGLAGALGCDEQFF
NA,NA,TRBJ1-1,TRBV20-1,TGCAGTGCTAGGGACCGGCAGGTGAACACTGAAGCTTTCTTT,CSARDRQVNTEAFF
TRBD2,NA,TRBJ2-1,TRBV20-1,TGCAGTGCTAGAGATCCGCTGGCGGGGGGGGCTGGAGAGCAGTTCTTC,CSARDPLAGGAGEQFF
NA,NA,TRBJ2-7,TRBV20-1,TGCAGTGCCCAACACCAGGGGATCAACCCCTACGAGCAGTACTTC,CSAQHQGINPYEQYF
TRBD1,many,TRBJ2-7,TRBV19,TGTGCCAGTAGTGCCGACAGGGGGCCCTACGAGCAGTACTTC,CASSADRGPYEQYF
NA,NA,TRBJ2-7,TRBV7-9,TGTGCCAGCAGTCGACTGGATTTCACCTACGAGCAGTACTTC,CASSRLDFTYEQYF
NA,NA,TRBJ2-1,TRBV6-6,TGTGCCAGCAGTGGGGTTTGGGGTAATGAGCAGTTCTTC,CASSGVWGNEQFF
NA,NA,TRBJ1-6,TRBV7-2,TGTGCCAGCAGCTTAGAGGTCGACATAGCCCTCCACTTT,CASSLEVDIALHF
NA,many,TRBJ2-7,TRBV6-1,TGTGCCAGCAGTGGGGTACAGCGTGAAGAGCAGTACTTC,CASSGVQREEQYF
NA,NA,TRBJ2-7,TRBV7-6,TGTGCTAGAGATCATCGGATCTTTTACGAGCAGTACTTC,CARDHRIFYEQYF
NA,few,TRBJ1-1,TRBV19,TGTGCCAGTAGTGCGGGACCTTCTTACACTGAAGCTTTCTTT,CASSAGPSYTEAFF
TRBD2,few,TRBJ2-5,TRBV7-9,TGTGCCAGCAGCACCGGGACTAGCGGGCAAGAAACCCAGTACTTC,CASSTGTSGQETQYF
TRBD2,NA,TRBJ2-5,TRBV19,TGTGCCAGTAGTATAGGGGGCGGGGGATATGAGACCCAGTACTTC,CASSIGGGGYETQYF
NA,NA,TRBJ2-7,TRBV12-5,TGTGCTAGTGGTTTGGGACAGCCTTCCTACGAGCAGTACTTC,CASGLGQPSYEQYF
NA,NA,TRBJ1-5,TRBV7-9,TGTGCCAGCACCCTGGGAGGGAAAGGCAATCAGCCCCAGCATTTT,CASTLGGKGNQPQHF
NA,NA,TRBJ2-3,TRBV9,TGTGCCAGCAGCGTAGAAGGGAGAACAGGGCGAACAGATACGCAGTATTTT,CASSVEGRTGRTDTQYF
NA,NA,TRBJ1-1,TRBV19,TGTGCCACCAACCGGGCAGCTGAAGCTTTCTTT,CATNRAAEAFF
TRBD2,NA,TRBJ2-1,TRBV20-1,TGCAGTGCTAGGCCGCTAGCGGGTAACTACAATGAGCAGTTCTTC,CSARPLAGNYNEQFF
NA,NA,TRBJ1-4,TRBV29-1,TGCAGCGTTGTATCTGCAGGGTGGGATGAAAAACTGTTTTTT,CSVVSAGWDEKLFF
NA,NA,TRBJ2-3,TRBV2,TGTGCCAGCAGTACCAACACAGGGGATACGCAGTATTTT,CASSTNTGDTQYF
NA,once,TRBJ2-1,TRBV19,TGTGCCAGTAGGTATCAGGGGCCCCAGCTTGGCGAGCAGTTCTTC,CASRYQGPQLGEQFF
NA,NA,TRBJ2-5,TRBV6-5,TGTGCCAGCAGACGACGAGGGCGATTGGAGACCCAGTACTTC,CASRRRGRLETQYF
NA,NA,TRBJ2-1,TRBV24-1,TGTGCCACCAGTGTCCCCGGACAGCCATACAATGAGCAGTTCTTC,CATSVPGQPYNEQFF
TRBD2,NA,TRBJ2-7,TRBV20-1,TGCAGTACAGAGTCCAGCGGGAGCGGCTACGAGCAGTACTTC,CSTESSGSGYEQYF
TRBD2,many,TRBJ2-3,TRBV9,TGTGCCAGCAGCGCGACTAGCGGGAGCGCAGATACGCAGTATTTT,CASSATSGSADTQYF
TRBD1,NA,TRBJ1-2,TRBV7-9,TGTGCCAGCAGACGGACAGGGCGGGACTATGGCTACACCTTC,CASRRTGRDYGYTF
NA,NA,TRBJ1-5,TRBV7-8,TGTGCCAGCAGCGCAAGGACAGTTAATCAGCCCCAGCATTTT,CASSARTVNQPQHF
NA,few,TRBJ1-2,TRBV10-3,TGTGCCGCCCATCCGGACACGGGTCACTATGGCTACACCTTC,CAAHPDTGHYGYTF
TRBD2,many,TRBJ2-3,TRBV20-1,TGCAGTGCTAGAGATGTGGGGACTACCACAGATACGCAGTATTTT,CSARDVGTTTDTQYF
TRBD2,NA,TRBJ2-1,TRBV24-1,TGTGCCACCAGTGAGGGGCTAGCGGATACGTATGAGCAGTTATTC,CATSEGLADTYEQLF
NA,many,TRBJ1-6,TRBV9,TGTGCCAGCAGCGTAACGGTCGACAGTAATAATTCACCCCTCCACTTT,CASSVTVDSNNSPLHF
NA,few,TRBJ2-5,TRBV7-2,TGTGCCAGCAGCTTAGAAACAGGGATTATCGGGACCCAGTACTTC,CASSLETGIIGTQYF